This TCR beta chain was sequenced for a study of T cells after yellow fever vaccination. The CDR3 is 14 amino acids. V lost 1 base and J 6 bases, leaving 11 bases between the germline ends. Production of TCR cDNA was by 5'RACE template switching, which also added a universal primer site and UMIs. TCRdb analysed the 5' RACE reads with MiXCR anew, one entry per CDR3 protein. The sample includes some 350,000 distinct CDR3 sequences, roughly 8.7% of them seen just once. Study results and caveats: Abundant contaminating clonotypes from the bulk population could appear in FACS-sorted repertoires. Reappearance after the booster was observed for most primary-vaccination clones (more than 95% CD4, roughly 90% CD8). Some clonotypes were seen in both the CD4 and the CD8 compartments. These made up a small share and likely arose from convergent recombination.

This clonotype was detected many times. Its antigen remains unidentified. The clonotype was recovered from a man aged 18 to 29 who received the YFV17D yellow fever vaccine. The sequenced sample was PBMCs, obtained on the day of the first yellow fever vaccination. This chain uses TRBV12-3 or TRBV12-4 with TRBJ2-3; D call uncertain. In DNA, the CDR3 is TGTGCCAGCAGTTTAGAAACAGCGTGGGATACGCAGTATTTT. Amino acid sequence: CASSLETAWDTQYF.